What follows describes a single T cell receptor beta chain. This specimen belongs to a study of blood T cell repertoires in COVID-19. Study-level background: The samples span acute and convalescent COVID-19 from the United States, Italy and Spain. The cDNA or gDNA used as material had been derived from T cells, B-cell-depleted T cells, or PBMCs.

The CDR3 totals 14 residues. Germline-derived CDR1 and CDR2 are GTSNPN and SVGIG (reference sequence). The V gene end was trimmed by 4 bases and the J gene end by 3 bases; junction bases not matched to a gene: 7. Original handling: Counts of nucleated cells, estimated from reference gene primer amplification, were obtained. Only in-frame clones appear in the TCRdb table, and some are missing; sequencing was by immunoSEQ multiplex PCR. The D gene and trimming were derived from the DNA, and the V and J assignments and clone size from that table. The data contain about 130,000 clones, approximately 81% of them singletons.

Sequencing was performed on peripheral blood. The chain couples TRBV30 to TRBJ1-1; TRBD1 matches 8 bases. This receptor was identified in a man aged 55 to 70 with acute or convalescent COVID-19. CDR3 coding DNA: TGTGCCTGGAACCCAGGGGGCACGTACACTGAAGCTTTCTTT. It encodes CAWNPGGTYTEAFF.